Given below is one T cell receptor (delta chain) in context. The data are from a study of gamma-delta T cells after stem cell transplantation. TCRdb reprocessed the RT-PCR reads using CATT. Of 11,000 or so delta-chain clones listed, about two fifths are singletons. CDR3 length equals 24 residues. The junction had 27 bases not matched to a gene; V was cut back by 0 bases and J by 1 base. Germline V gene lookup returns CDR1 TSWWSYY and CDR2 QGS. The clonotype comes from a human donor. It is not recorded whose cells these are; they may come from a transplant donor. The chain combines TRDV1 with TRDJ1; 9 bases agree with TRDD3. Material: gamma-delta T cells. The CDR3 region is CALGELIPLPATLLLGDTTDKLIF. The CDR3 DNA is TGTGCTCTTGGGGAACTGATTCCCCTTCCGGCGACCCTACTACTGGGGGACACCACCGATAAACTCATCTTT.